This is a list of T cell receptor beta chains from one sample in a study of OX40 agonist ivuxolimab in advanced cancers. Sequencing used immunoSEQ multiplex PCR; TCRdb keeps in-frame clones, though not all of them. The sample shows about 53,000 clones, 70% to 85% of them seen only once. Sequencing was performed on CD4+ or CD8+ T cells sorted from blood, taken in a trial of the OX40 agonist ivuxolimab. The receptors stem from an adult with an advanced solid tumor such as melanoma, head and neck, liver or kidney cancer. Both conserved end residues are trimmed from each CDR3. The order of the fields is CDR3 protein, V gene, J gene.

ASRGTPGNSPLH	TRBV6-6	TRBJ1-6
ASSTGQGKLVNSGANVLT	TRBV19	TRBJ2-6
ASSQDWLSGANVLT	TRBV4-2	TRBJ2-6
ASSPQAGLTDTQY	TRBV18	TRBJ2-3
ASSEKASGRNEQY	TRBV6-1	TRBJ2-7
ASSLASGGGSYEQY	TRBV7-2	TRBJ2-7
ASSIGAAGGAGETQY	TRBV21-1	TRBJ2-5
ATSPGVAGTGELF	TRBV15	TRBJ2-2
ASSRGGETGELF	TRBV14	TRBJ2-2
ASSTGGGNTIY	TRBV19	TRBJ1-3
ASRPSGLTEAF	TRBV10-2	TRBJ1-1
ASRPPGLAGVDTQY	TRBV2	TRBJ2-3
SVARPGQGRTEAF	TRBV29-1	TRBJ1-1
ASSALSGRAVGELF	TRBV5-6	TRBJ2-2
ASSPVYRGQNEKLF	TRBV5-1	TRBJ1-4
ASSLGLRLGAEAF	TRBV5-1	TRBJ1-1
ASNYGDYGNTIY	TRBV7-9	TRBJ1-3